These 14 T cell receptor beta chains were sequenced from one sample in a study of naive and memory T cell subsets. An equimolar mix of two oligonucleotides served as the beta constant-region primer for TRBC1 and TRBC2. TCRdb ran MiXCR on the UMI-ligation and nested PCR reads and lists one entry per CDR3 protein. Of more than 25,000 distinct CDR3 sequences in the sample, approximately 12% are singletons; the top ten hold around a sixth. The source material was effector memory CD4+ T cells from blood. As to subset: effector memory, CD45RA- CD27-. Receptor source: a human donor in good health.

This sequence joins TRBV20-1 and TRBJ2-7; D is unclear. CDR1 is DFQATT and CDR2 is SNEGSKA in the germline V gene (reference sequence). The CDR3 loop spans 15 amino acids. V was trimmed by 2 bases and J by 3 bases, leaving 17 bases between them. CDR3 DNA: TGCAGTGCTAGAATGGGCCGAAGCCTGCTCTACGAGCAGTACTTC. It codes for CSARMGRSLLYEQYF.

Ten or more counts support this clonotype. J is TRBJ2-5 and V is TRBV20-1; possibly TRBD1 or TRBD2 for D (5 bases each). CDR1 and CDR2 (germline): DFQATT, SNEGSKA (reference sequence). Trimming left V 4 bases short and J 3 bases short, with 15 bases between. CDR3 length equals 14 residues. The CDR3: CSAISIRGEETQYF. In nucleotides, the CDR3 is TGCAGTGCTATCTCGATCCGAGGGGAAGAGACCCAGTACTTC.

This chain links TRBV7-8 with TRBJ2-1; D possibly uses TRBD1 or TRBD2 (5 bases each). Trimming removed 4 bases from V and 0 bases from J, with 19 bases in between. The CDR3 length is 18 residues. The germline gives CDR1 SGHVS, CDR2 FQNEAQ. The CDR3 nucleotides are TGTGCCAGCAGCTCCCTGCTAAGGGGCAGCGGCTCCTACAATGAGCAGTTCTTC. Its protein is CASSSLLRGSGSYNEQFF.

This clonotype was seen more than once but under ten times. V is TRBV6-5 and J is TRBJ2-3, with 8 nucleotides matching TRBD2. This CDR3 is 14 amino acids long. After removal of 7 bases from V and 8 bases from J, the junction contained 11 bases not matched to a gene. From germline, CDR1 is MNHEY and CDR2 SVGAGI. The CDR3 sequence: CASKPRGALGTQYF. Written as DNA, the CDR3 is TGTGCCAGCAAGCCGCGGGGGGCCTTAGGTACGCAGTATTTT.

V usage is TRBV2 and J usage is TRBJ2-3; no reliable D call. This CDR3 spans 12 amino acids. The V and J ends lost 4 bases and 6 bases respectively, with 8 bases between them. The germline V gene has CDR1 SNHLY and CDR2 FYNNEI. CDR3 sequence: CASSGDSDTQYF. DNA for the CDR3: TGTGCCAGCAGTGGAGATTCCGATACGCAGTATTTT.

This clonotype was detected only a few times. The chain joins TRBV14 to TRBJ1-3, with a weak D call TRBD1 (5 bases). The CDR3 covers 15 residues. V lost 4 bases, J lost 1 base, and 11 bases lay in between. Germline loops: CDR1 SGHDN, CDR2 FVKESK. CDR3 nucleotides: TGTGCCAGCAGCCGTAACCGGGGGTCTGGAAACACCATATATTTT. As protein: CASSRNRGSGNTIYF.

In this sample, this clonotype turned up many times. The rearrangement joins TRBV7-2 to TRBJ1-2; 7 nucleotides match TRBD1. The CDR3 length is 13 residues. The V gene's germline CDR1 is SGHTA and CDR2 FQGNSA. The junction had 7 bases not matched to a gene; V was cut back by 8 bases and J by 4 bases. CDR3 region: CASRQGGRYGYTF. CDR3 DNA: TGTGCCAGCCGGCAGGGGGGACGCTATGGCTACACCTTC.

The J gene is TRBJ2-3, the V gene TRBV20-1; 7 bases line up with TRBD2. This CDR3 spans 15 amino acids. Losses at the gene ends were 6 bases for V and 1 base for J; bases not matched to a gene: 10. The germline V gene has CDR1 DFQATT and CDR2 SNEGSKA (reference sequence). Written as DNA, the CDR3 is TGCAGTGCAGGGTCGAGACGGGGGGGCACAGATACGCAGTATTTT. Translating it yields CSAGSRRGGTDTQYF.

At least ten counts were recorded for this clonotype. J is TRBJ2-3 and V is TRBV20-1; D unresolved. CDR1 DFQATT and CDR2 SNEGSKA come from the germline V gene (reference sequence). V was pared by 1 base and J by 4 bases, with 9 bases between. This CDR3 comprises 13 residues. The CDR3 bases are TGCAGTGCTAGAGTGTATGGGGCAGATACGCAGTATTTT. Translated: CSARVYGADTQYF.

This clonotype was counted a few times. The genes are TRBV3-1 and TRBJ1-5, with TRBD1 matching over 9 bases. This CDR3 is built from 15 residues. Germline trimming cut 4 bases from V and 4 bases from J; bases unmatched to any gene: 5. Germline V gene data show CDR1 as LGHDT and CDR2 as YNNKEL (reference sequence). The chain's CDR3 is CASSPAGQGNQPQHF. The CDR3 DNA sequence: TGTGCCAGCAGCCCCGCCGGACAGGGGAATCAGCCCCAGCATTTT.

This clonotype was seen ten or more times. The chain has TRBV10-3 and TRBJ2-2; D unclear. Germline values: CDR1 ENHRY, CDR2 SYGVKD. The CDR3 has 13 amino acids. V was shortened by 0 bases and J by 4 bases, with 3 bases between the two germline ends. CDR3 nucleotides: TGTGCCATCAGTGAGTCTGTCACCGGGGAGCTGTTTTTT. It codes for CAISESVTGELFF.

This clonotype came up many times. This chain joins TRBV3-1 and TRBJ1-1; D ambiguous. CDR1 and CDR2 (germline): LGHDT, YNNKEL (reference sequence). This CDR3 contains 15 residues. V was pared by 4 bases and J by 0 bases, with 12 bases between. The CDR3 is CASSLQWALNTEAFF. CDR3 nucleotide sequence: TGTGCCAGCAGCCTACAGTGGGCGCTGAACACTGAAGCTTTCTTT.

CDR3: CASSLATLSTEAFF. CDR3 sequence (DNA): TGTGCCAGCAGCTTAGCGACCCTAAGTACTGAAGCTTTCTTT. The chain has TRBV7-9 and TRBJ1-1; unclear D gene. This CDR3 has 14 residues. Between the trimmed V and J ends, which lost 0 bases and 5 bases, there was a span of 10 bases. CDR1 SEHNR and CDR2 FQNEAQ come from the germline V gene (reference sequence).

The rearrangement joins TRBV4-3 to TRBJ2-2; D unclear. CDR3 length equals 16 residues. Trimming cost V 1 base and J 0 bases, with 9 bases left between them. In germline, CDR1 is LGHNA, CDR2 YSLEER. The CDR3 coding sequence is TGCGCCAGCAGCCAAGCAGTACTCACGAACACCGGGGAGCTGTTTTTT. This sequence encodes CASSQAVLTNTGELFF.